This passage covers 26 T cell receptor beta chains from one sample sequenced in a study of cytomegalovirus exposure and HLA in healthy donors. The repertoire was sequenced with immunoSEQ multiplex PCR; TCRdb's copy has only in-frame clones and lacks some. Among roughly 140,000 clones, about 86% were seen once, and the ten largest hold roughly 7.7%. The specimen sequenced was PBMCs. These TCRs come from a woman under 30 in good health and CMV-seropositive.

The V and J genes are TRBV27 and TRBJ2-2; 14 positions agree with TRBD2. The CDR3 has 18 amino acids. V dropped 2 bases and J dropped 5; count of bases not matched to a gene: 7. Per germline, CDR1 MNHEY and CDR2 SMNVEV (reference sequence). The DNA for the CDR3 is TGTGCCAGCAGTTTAGGCGGACTAGCGGGGGGATGGACCGGGGAGCTGTTTTTT. Residues: CASSLGGLAGGWTGELFF.

This clone was seen once. V and J are TRBV2 and TRBJ2-3; the match to TRBD1 covers 7 bases. V lost 6 bases to trimming and J lost 5 bases; unmatched junction nucleotides: 5. The CDR3 has 13 amino acids. CDR1 SNHLY and CDR2 FYNNEI come from the germline V gene. Written as DNA, the CDR3 is TGTGCCAGCAGCCGCAACAGGGGAGATACGCAGTATTTT. This codes for CASSRNRGDTQYF.

The rearrangement joins TRBV7-9 to TRBJ1-3; TRBD1 is a possible D gene (5 bases). The V end lost 5 bases, the J end lost 0 bases, and 14 bases lay between the germline ends. This CDR3 has 16 amino acids. Germline values: CDR1 SEHNR, CDR2 FQNEAQ (reference sequence). CDR3: CASSPLDTSSGNTIYF. As DNA, the CDR3 is TGTGCCAGCAGCCCTCTGGACACCAGCTCTGGAAACACCATATATTTT.

J is TRBJ1-6 and V is TRBV7-2; D unclear. Trimming left V 1 base short and J 9 bases short, with 7 bases between. Germline-derived CDR1 and CDR2 are SGHTA and FQGNSA. The CDR3 extends over 13 amino acids. The CDR3 bases are TGTGCCAGCAGCTTAGTCTTCGGTTCACCCCTCCACTTT. As protein: CASSLVFGSPLHF. Drawing the rest from reference TRBV7-2 and TRBJ1-6, the complete variable domain is GAGVSQSPSNKVTEKGKDVELRCDPISGHTALYWYRQSLGQGLEFLIYFQGNSAPDKSGLPSDRFSAERTGGSVSTLTIQRTQQEDSAVYLCASSLVFGSPLHFGNGTRLTVT.

In its sample, this clone was seen a few times. The gene calls are TRBV6-6 and TRBJ1-2; perhaps TRBD1 as D (6 bases). The CDR3 sequence is 16 residues long. V was shortened by 0 bases and J by 4 bases, with 15 bases between the two germline ends. Germline values: CDR1 MNHNY, CDR2 SVGAGI (reference sequence). Here the CDR3 reads CASSYSITGSGYGYTF. In nucleotides, the CDR3 is TGTGCCAGCAGTTACTCGATAACAGGGAGTGGCTATGGCTACACCTTC.

The rearrangement uses TRBV18 and TRBJ2-1; D possibly corresponds to TRBD2 (6 bases). CDR3 length: 14 amino acids. Germline V lookup: CDR1 KGHSH, CDR2 LQKENI. Trimming took 2 bases from V and 6 from J, leaving 11 bases between them. CDR3 nucleotide sequence: TGTGCCAGCTCACCAAGTAGCGGATCCAATGAGCAGTTCTTC. The encoded protein is CASSPSSGSNEQFF.

This clone has only one observation. The V gene is TRBV2, the J gene TRBJ2-7; 10 positions match TRBD2. After removal of 5 bases from V and 2 bases from J, the junction contained 6 bases not matched to a gene. The CDR3 sequence is 15 residues long. CDR1 is SNHLY, CDR2 FYNNEI, per germline. The CDR3 DNA is TGTGCCAGCAGTTCCGGGACTAGCGTAGCCTACGAGCAGTACTTC. Amino acids: CASSSGTSVAYEQYF.

The V call is TRBV18, the J call TRBJ2-7; the D gene is possibly TRBD2 (5 bases). The CDR3 totals 13 residues. From germline, CDR1 is KGHSH and CDR2 LQKENI. V gave up 4 bases and J gave up 3 bases, with 10 bases separating them. The DNA for the CDR3 is TGTGCCAGCTCACAATCCCGGGACTACGAGCAGTACTTC. Its protein product is CASSQSRDYEQYF.

The chain combines TRBV28 with TRBJ1-2; no clear D. The germline CDR1 and CDR2 sequences are MDHEN and SYDVKM. The V and J ends lost 1 base and 3 bases respectively, with 6 bases between them. The CDR3 has 13 residues. CDR3 coding DNA: TGTGCCAGCAGTTTATATGCGGACTATGGCTACACCTTC. It yields the protein CASSLYADYGYTF.

The rearrangement uses TRBV28 and TRBJ1-2; 7 bases agree with TRBD1. Trimming at V came to 6 bases and at J to 3 bases, leaving 10 bases not matched to a gene. CDR1 is MDHEN, CDR2 SYDVKM, per germline. The CDR3 contains 15 residues. The CDR3 bases are TGTGCCAGCAGGGGAGTCGACAGGGAGGACTATGGCTACACCTTC. Protein sequence: CASRGVDREDYGYTF.

This sequence joins TRBV5-1 and TRBJ2-1; 10 bases agree with TRBD1. The CDR3 runs to 17 residues. Germline-derived CDR1 and CDR2 are SGHRS and YFSETQ. V lost 7 bases, J lost 5 bases, and 15 bases stayed unmatched. The CDR3 DNA follows: TGCGCCAGCGGCCCTTTAGCGGGACAGGGGCCGCACAATGAGCAGTTCTTC. This encodes CASGPLAGQGPHNEQFF.

This clone has at least ten counts. This rearrangement joins TRBV10-2 to TRBJ1-1, with 7 bases lining up with TRBD1. Unmatched junction bases numbered 2, after V lost 6 bases and J lost 1 base. The CDR3 runs to 13 residues. Germline lookup yields CDR1 WSHSY and CDR2 SAAADI. Here the CDR3 DNA reads TGCGCCAGCAGCCGGACAGGGAACACTGAAGCTTTCTTT. Translating gives CASSRTGNTEAFF.

Only one count was recorded for this clone. V is TRBV7-2 and J is TRBJ2-5; possible D gene TRBD2, 5 bases. Trimming took 3 bases from V and 3 from J, leaving 11 bases between them. Per germline, CDR1 SGHTA and CDR2 FQGNSA. The CDR3 is made up of 14 amino acids. The CDR3 region has the DNA TGTGCCAGCAGCTTGTTCCGGGGAAAAGAGACCCAGTACTTC. Protein product: CASSLFRGKETQYF. The whole variable domain, remainder taken from reference TRBV7-2 and TRBJ2-5, is GAGVSQSPSNKVTEKGKDVELRCDPISGHTALYWYRQSLGQGLEFLIYFQGNSAPDKSGLPSDRFSAERTGGSVSTLTIQRTQQEDSAVYLCASSLFRGKETQYFGPGTRLLVL.

J is TRBJ2-7 and V is TRBV4-3; no clear D gene. The V end lost 1 base, the J end lost 4 bases, and 11 bases lay between the germline ends. Germline V CDR1 and CDR2: LGHNA, YSLEER. This CDR3 has 14 amino acids. This chain's CDR3 is CASSQAPGGYEQYF. The CDR3, as DNA: TGCGCCAGCAGCCAAGCCCCCGGCGGTTACGAGCAGTACTTC.

The chain combines TRBV5-4 with TRBJ2-7; TRBD2 matches 12 bases. The CDR3 length is 15 residues. V shed 4 bases, J shed 1 base, and the junction held 3 bases outside the gene matches. From germline, CDR1 is SGHNT and CDR2 YYREEE (reference sequence). The CDR3 loop reads CASSPGLAGSYEQYF. The CDR3 DNA is TGTGCCAGCAGCCCAGGACTAGCGGGGTCCTACGAGCAGTACTTC.

The J gene is TRBJ2-5, the V gene TRBV28; D possibly corresponds to TRBD1 (6 bases). Trimming took off 4 bases at V and 5 bases at J, with 14 bases between the two ends. From germline, CDR1 is MDHEN and CDR2 SYDVKM. The CDR3 is made up of 14 amino acids. The CDR3 DNA sequence: TGTGCCAGCAGTTGGATAGGGGGAGAGGAGACCCAGTACTTC. Protein: CASSWIGGEETQYF.

The chain recombines TRBV5-1 with TRBJ1-1, with 7 bases that match TRBD1. The length of the CDR3 is 14 residues. V shed 4 bases, J shed 8 bases, and the junction held 11 bases outside the gene matches. The germline V gene encodes CDR1 SGHRS and CDR2 YFSETQ. CDR3 loop: CASSGSGQPTEAFF. The CDR3 region has the DNA TGCGCCAGCAGCGGATCGGGACAGCCTACAGAAGCTTTCTTT.

J is TRBJ2-3 and V is TRBV5-1; D is perhaps TRBD1 (5 bases). From germline, CDR1 is SGHRS and CDR2 YFSETQ. Trimming pared 4 bases from V and 5 bases from J, leaving 8 bases between. The CDR3 consists of 12 residues. CDR3: CASSLTGDTQYF. The CDR3 DNA sequence: TGCGCCAGCAGCCTTACAGGAGATACGCAGTATTTT.

The chain links TRBV4-1 to TRBJ1-4, with 11 bases fitting TRBD1. Germline assignment: CDR1 MGHRA and CDR2 YSYEKL. The CDR3 runs 16 residues. Losses at the gene ends were 4 bases for V and 3 bases for J; bases not matched to a gene: 4. The CDR3 loop is CASSPKGQGANEKLFF. The DNA of the CDR3 is TGCGCCAGCAGCCCCAAGGGACAGGGGGCTAATGAAAAACTGTTTTTT.

This clone was seen a few times. The chain recombines TRBV10-3 with TRBJ1-5; 8 positions agree with TRBD1. The CDR3 covers 14 residues. The ends lost 10 bases at V and 3 bases at J; junction bases unmatched: 8. Germline-derived CDR1 and CDR2 are ENHRY and SYGVKD. The CDR3 spells CATADREDNQPQHF. CDR3 sequence (DNA): TGTGCCACAGCGGACAGGGAAGACAATCAGCCCCAGCATTTT.

The chain recombines TRBV4-1 with TRBJ1-2; 7 positions match TRBD1. The CDR3 spans 18 residues. CDR1 is MGHRA, CDR2 YSYEKL, per germline. With V trimmed by 0 bases and J by 8 bases, 18 bases remained unmatched. As DNA, the CDR3 is TGCGCCAGCAGCCAAGATCGAACAGGGGAGTCCTTTATTAAGGGCTACACCTTC. Amino acids: CASSQDRTGESFIKGYTF.

J is TRBJ2-7 and V is TRBV9; 8 bases are a match to TRBD1. V was pared by 4 bases and J by 4 bases, with 16 bases of the junction left unmatched. This CDR3 comprises 17 residues. Germline V CDR1 and CDR2: SGDLS, YYNGEE. The CDR3: CASSPGTGPAKGYEQYF. The CDR3 nucleotides read TGTGCCAGCAGCCCTGGGACAGGTCCTGCGAAGGGTTACGAGCAGTACTTC. The full variable domain, with the rest looked up from reference TRBV9 and TRBJ2-7, is DSGVTQTPKHLITATGQRVTLRCSPRSGDLSVYWYQQSLDQGLQFLIQYYNGEERAKGNILERFSAQQFPDLHSELNLSSLELGDSALYFCASSPGTGPAKGYEQYFGPGTRLTVT.

V gene TRBV27 combines with J gene TRBJ1-1, with D possibly TRBD1 on 5 matching bases. Looked up from germline, CDR1 is MNHEY and CDR2 is SMNVEV (reference sequence). The CDR3 sequence is 13 residues long. Trimming pared 2 bases from V and 1 base from J, leaving 5 bases between. CDR3 coding DNA: TGTGCCAGCAGTTTAAGGGGGAACACTGAAGCTTTCTTT. Amino acids: CASSLRGNTEAFF.

Notes on this clone: An end of the junction differs from the germline gene, which may be a read error. This sequence joins TRBV10-3 and TRBJ1-3; D gene unclear. CDR1 and CDR2 from the germline V gene are ENHRY and SYGVKD. The CDR3 length is 13 residues. CDR3 in amino acids: CAIRESAGNTIYF. CDR3 coding DNA: TGTGCCATCCGTGAGAGCGCCGGAAACACCATATATTTT.

This chain joins TRBV19 and TRBJ2-5, with a tentative D call TRBD2 (6 bases). Germline lookup yields CDR1 LNHDA and CDR2 SQIVND (reference sequence). V was pared by 6 bases and J by 4 bases, with 15 bases between. The CDR3 contains 14 residues. This CDR3 is CASRPLAEGETQYF. DNA of the CDR3: TGTGCCAGTAGACCCCTTGCGGAGGGAGAGACCCAGTACTTC.

The genes are TRBV2 and TRBJ1-5; tentative D call: TRBD1 (5 bases). Trimming removed 4 bases from V and 0 bases from J, with 13 bases in between. The CDR3 runs to 16 residues. Germline values: CDR1 SNHLY, CDR2 FYNNEI. Here the CDR3 reads CASSGGEAHSNQPQHF. The CDR3 DNA follows: TGTGCCAGCAGTGGAGGGGAGGCTCATAGCAATCAGCCCCAGCATTTT.